Included here is one T cell receptor (beta chain) sequence, with context. Its antigen remains unknown. The sample is drawn from a study of shared clonotypes between healthy human individuals. Study-level findings and limits: Apart from blood, nothing was sampled; tissue repertoires likely differ.

Some clones are missing from TCRdb's copy, which holds only in-frame ones; the method was immunoSEQ multiplex PCR. The profile shows about 510,000 clones, 60% to 80% of them singletons. Trimming pared 0 bases from V and 6 bases from J, leaving 10 bases between. CDR3 length equals 14 residues. Germline CDR1 is SGHRS and CDR2 is YFSETQ. Specimen: PBMCs. This TCR was recovered from a woman in her forties in good health. Some clones in this sample may be carry-over from other donors' samples. The chain couples TRBV5-1 to TRBJ2-1; D possibly corresponds to TRBD1 (5 bases). The CDR3, as DNA: TGCGCCAGCAGCTTGGTGCCCAGGGTCAATGAGCAGTTCTTC. Translating gives CASSLVPRVNEQFF.